A single sample is the source of the 9 T cell receptor beta chains below, sequenced in a study of cytomegalovirus exposure and HLA in healthy donors. PCR was performed using 60 Vbeta and 13 Jbeta primers. Profiled with immunoSEQ multiplex PCR; TCRdb holds only in-frame clones, not every one. The sample lists 100,000 to 120,000 clones, 82% occurring once. Material for sequencing was PBMCs. The source of these receptors is a woman under 30 in good health and CMV-seronegative.

This CDR3 is CAWREGQGLANEKLFF. The CDR3 DNA reads as TGTGCCTGGAGAGAGGGACAGGGTCTAGCTAATGAAAAACTGTTTTTT. The genes are TRBV30 and TRBJ1-4; 9 nucleotides line up with TRBD1. The germline gives CDR1 GTSNPN, CDR2 SVGIG (reference sequence). The junction had 8 bases not matched to a gene; V was cut back by 3 bases and J by 3 bases. This CDR3 is 16 amino acids long. Supplemented by reference TRBV30 and TRBJ1-4, the full variable domain reads SQTIHQWPATLVQPVGSPLSLECTVEGTSNPNLYWYRQAAGRGLQLLFYSVGIGQISSEVPQNLSASRPQDRQFILSSKKLLLSDSGFYLCAWREGQGLANEKLFFGSGTQLSVL.

J is TRBJ2-3 and V is TRBV4-2; 9 bases align to TRBD2. The CDR3 loop spans 16 amino acids. The germline V gene encodes CDR1 LGHNA and CDR2 YNFKEQ. The J segment lost 2 bases and the V segment lost 0 bases, leaving 3 bases of the junction unmatched. The CDR3 coding sequence is TGTGCCAGCAGCCAAGATGCGGGGGGGGCCACAGATACGCAGTATTTT. As protein: CASSQDAGGATDTQYF.

The chain is built from TRBV9 and TRBJ1-6, with D unclear. The germline gives CDR1 SGDLS, CDR2 YYNGEE. The CDR3 spans 15 residues. The ends were cut back, 5 bases at V and 0 bases at J, with 9 bases in the middle. CDR3 in amino acids: CASSRGSSYNSPLHF. CDR3 coding DNA: TGTGCCAGCAGTCGTGGGAGCTCCTATAATTCACCCCTCCACTTT.

This clone was counted between two and nine times. This sequence joins TRBV6-5 and TRBJ1-2; D gene uncertain. This CDR3 is built from 15 residues. Germline V lookup: CDR1 MNHEY, CDR2 SVGAGI. Between the trimmed V and J ends, which lost 7 bases and 7 bases, there was a span of 22 bases. For the CDR3, the DNA is TGTGCCAGCACGGGATCCGGCGGAGCTGTGGTTGGCTACACCTTC. This encodes CASTGSGGAVVGYTF.

CDR3 bases: TGTGCCAGCAGTTACTTAACAGTGGATCCGTATGGCTACACCTTC. Encoded protein: CASSYLTVDPYGYTF. The rearrangement joins TRBV6-7 to TRBJ1-2; no clear D. TRBV6-7 is known as an ORF, though its function is uncertain. V shed 1 base and J shed 5 bases, with 14 bases lying between them. CDR3 length: 15 amino acids.

There are a few counts of this clone. The rearrangement links TRBV28 to TRBJ2-5, with 12 nucleotides matching TRBD2. From germline, CDR1 is MDHEN and CDR2 SYDVKM. The trim removed 3 bases at V and 6 bases at J, leaving 2 bases unmatched. The CDR3 length is 14 residues. This CDR3 reads CASSFLAGGKTQYF. The CDR3, as DNA: TGTGCCAGCAGTTTTCTAGCGGGAGGGAAGACCCAGTACTTC.

The rearrangement joins TRBV11-2 to TRBJ2-1, with unresolved D. The germline CDR1 and CDR2 sequences are SGHAT and FQNNGV. V was pared by 3 bases and J by 4 bases, with 10 bases between. The CDR3 is made up of 14 amino acids. CDR3 loop: CASSFLLRYNEQFF. The CDR3, as DNA: TGTGCCAGCAGCTTTTTACTACGATACAATGAGCAGTTCTTC. The full variable domain, in which reference TRBV11-2 and TRBJ2-1 provide the parts outside the CDR3, is EAGVAQSPRYKIIEKRQSVAFWCNPISGHATLYWYQQILGQGPKLLIQFQNNGVVDDSQLPKDRFSAERLKGVDSTLKIQPAKLEDSAVYLCASSFLLRYNEQFFGPGTRLTVL.

This chain links TRBV6-5 with TRBJ2-5; the D gene is possibly TRBD2 (5 bases). The germline V and J ends were trimmed by 0 bases and 5 bases, with 10 bases remaining between them. Germline V gene sequence: CDR1 MNHEY, CDR2 SVGAGI. CDR3 length: 14 residues. The CDR3 DNA follows: TGTGCCAGCAGTTACTCGACCGGGATGGAGACCCAGTACTTC. Translating it yields CASSYSTGMETQYF.

This rearrangement joins TRBV5-1 to TRBJ1-1, with a possible D match to TRBD1 (6 bases). Between the trimmed V and J ends, which lost 4 bases and 3 bases, there was a span of 13 bases. This CDR3 spans 14 amino acids. Germline values: CDR1 SGHRS, CDR2 YFSETQ. CDR3 coding DNA: TGCGCCAGCAGCGCACAGGGTTTTGACACTGAAGCTTTCTTT. Translation gives CASSAQGFDTEAFF.